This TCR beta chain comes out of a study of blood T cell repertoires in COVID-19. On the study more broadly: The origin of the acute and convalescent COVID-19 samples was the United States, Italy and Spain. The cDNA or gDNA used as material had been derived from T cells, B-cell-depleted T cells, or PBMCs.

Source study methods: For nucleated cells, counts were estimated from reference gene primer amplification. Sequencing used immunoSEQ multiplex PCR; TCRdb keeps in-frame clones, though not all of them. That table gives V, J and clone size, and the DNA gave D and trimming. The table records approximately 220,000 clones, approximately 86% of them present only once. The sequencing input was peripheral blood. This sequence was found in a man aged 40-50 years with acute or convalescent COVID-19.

CDR3 protein: CALSHQNTEAFF. The CDR3 bases are TGTGCCCTTAGCCATCAGAACACTGAAGCTTTCTTT. This chain uses TRBV30 with TRBJ1-1, with D hard to call. From germline, CDR1 is GTSNPN and CDR2 SVGIG (reference sequence). V was clipped by 8 bases and J by 1 base, with 11 bases between them. The CDR3 extends over 12 amino acids.